This is a list of T cell receptor beta chains from one sample in a study of T cell repertoires in cytomegalovirus infection. Their antigen targets remain unknown. One entry per CDR3 protein results from TCRdb running MiXCR on the reads. The table has about 340,000 distinct CDR3 sequences, 25% to 35% seen once. The sequences come from cultured PBMCs, collected from culture after CMV antigen stimulation. These receptor sequences come from a human donor in good health (CMV status not recorded). Some clones in this sample may be carry-over from other donors' samples. The CDR3 runs from the conserved cysteine through the conserved F or W. D genes are given only for firm matches. Part of the rows lack a size; the others show once, few, many or a class for expanded clones.

cdr3_aa cdr3_nt j_call v_call d_call clone_size
CASTGNSGGGETQYF TGTGCCAGCACCGGAAACAGCGGGGGAGGGGAGACCCAGTACTTC TRBJ2-5 TRBV6-1 TRBD2 many
CASSQRVAGGGHEQFF TGTGCCAGCAGCCAAAGGGTAGCGGGAGGGGGCCATGAGCAGTTCTTC TRBJ2-1 TRBV4-2 TRBD2 few
CASRALGVHEQFF TGTGCCAGCCGAGCTCTCGGAGTTCATGAGCAGTTCTTC TRBJ2-1 TRBV12-3/TRBV12-4 . .
CAISGGGNLNTEAFF TGTGCCATCAGTGGGGGAGGGAACTTGAACACTGAAGCTTTCTTT TRBJ1-1 TRBV10-3 . few
CASSLVGTSNTGELFF TGTGCCAGCAGCTTAGTAGGGACTAGTAACACCGGGGAGCTGTTTTTT TRBJ2-2 TRBV7-6 TRBD2 .
CASRPLGTGADEQYF TGTGCCAGCAGACCTCTGGGGACAGGAGCCGACGAGCAGTACTTC TRBJ2-7 TRBV7-2 TRBD1 few
CASSYYGDLNTEAFF TGTGCCAGCAGTTACTACGGGGACCTGAACACTGAAGCTTTCTTT TRBJ1-1 TRBV6-5 . .
CASSLEGRVTAETQYF TGTGCCAGCAGCTTAGAAGGGCGGGTGACCGCGGAGACCCAGTACTTC TRBJ2-5 TRBV7-9 . .
CASSLGAGGRGTEAFF TGTGCCAGCAGCTTAGGTGCAGGGGGTCGGGGCACTGAAGCTTTCTTT TRBJ1-1 TRBV7-9 TRBD1 .
CASSLILDSGGSQPQHF TGTGCCAGCAGCTTAATACTCGACTCAGGGGGGAGTCAGCCCCAGCATTTT TRBJ1-5 TRBV7-8 TRBD1 .
CASSFLGGRELFF TGTGCCAGCAGCTTTCTCGGGGGTAGAGAACTGTTTTTT TRBJ1-4 TRBV7-2 . few
CASRRRGEDEQYF TGTGCCAGCAGACGGAGAGGGGAAGACGAGCAGTACTTC TRBJ2-7 TRBV12-3/TRBV12-4 . once
CASSNPGLAGGPLLFF TGTGCCAGTAGTAACCCCGGACTAGCGGGGGGGCCTTTGTTGTTCTTC TRBJ2-1 TRBV19 TRBD2 .
CASSRGQGGNTIYF TGTGCCAGCAGTAGGGGACAGGGGGGAAACACCATATATTTT TRBJ1-3 TRBV27 TRBD1 .